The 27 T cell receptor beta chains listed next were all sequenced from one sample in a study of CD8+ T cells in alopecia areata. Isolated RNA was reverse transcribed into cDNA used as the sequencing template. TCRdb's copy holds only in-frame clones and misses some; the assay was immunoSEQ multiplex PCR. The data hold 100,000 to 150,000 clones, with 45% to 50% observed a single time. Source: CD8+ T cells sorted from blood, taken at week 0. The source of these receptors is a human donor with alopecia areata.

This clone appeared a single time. DNA for the CDR3: TGTGCCTGGAGTGTAGCTCCTTGGAAGACCCAGTACTTC. Translating gives CAWSVAPWKTQYF. The chain couples TRBV30 to TRBJ2-5; D remains ambiguous. Germline CDR1 reads GTSNPN; CDR2 reads SVGIG (reference sequence). V was clipped by 0 bases and J by 6 bases, with 11 bases between them. There are 13 residues in the CDR3.

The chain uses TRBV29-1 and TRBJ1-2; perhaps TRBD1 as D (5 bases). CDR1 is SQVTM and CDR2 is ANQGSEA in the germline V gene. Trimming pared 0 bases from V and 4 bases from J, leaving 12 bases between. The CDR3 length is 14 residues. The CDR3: CSVEEKGKGYGYTF. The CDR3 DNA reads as TGCAGCGTTGAAGAGAAGGGGAAGGGCTATGGCTACACCTTC. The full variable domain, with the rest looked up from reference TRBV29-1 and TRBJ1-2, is SAVISQKPSRDICQRGTSLTIQCQVDSQVTMMFWYRQQPGQSLTLIATANQGSEATYESGFVIDKFPISRPNLTFSTLTVSNMSPEDSSIYLCSVEEKGKGYGYTFGSGTRLTVV.

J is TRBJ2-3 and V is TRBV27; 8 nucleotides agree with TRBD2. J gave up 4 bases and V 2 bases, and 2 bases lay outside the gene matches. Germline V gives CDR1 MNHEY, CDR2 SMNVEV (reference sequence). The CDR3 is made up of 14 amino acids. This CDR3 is CASSLVGGADTQYF. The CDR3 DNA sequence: TGTGCCAGCAGTTTAGTCGGGGGGGCAGATACGCAGTATTTT.

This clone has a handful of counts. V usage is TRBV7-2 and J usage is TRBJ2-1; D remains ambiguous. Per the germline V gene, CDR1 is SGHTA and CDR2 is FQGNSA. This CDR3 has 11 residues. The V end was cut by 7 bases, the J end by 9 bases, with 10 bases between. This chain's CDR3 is CASTIRIEQFF. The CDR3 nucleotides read TGTGCCAGCACCATAAGGATTGAGCAGTTCTTC.

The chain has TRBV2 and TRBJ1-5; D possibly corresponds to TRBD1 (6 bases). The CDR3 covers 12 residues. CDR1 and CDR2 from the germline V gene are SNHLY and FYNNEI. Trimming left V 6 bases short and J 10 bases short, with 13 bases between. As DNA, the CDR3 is TGTGCCAGCAGCGACAGGAAAATACCCCAGCATTTT. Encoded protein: CASSDRKIPQHF.

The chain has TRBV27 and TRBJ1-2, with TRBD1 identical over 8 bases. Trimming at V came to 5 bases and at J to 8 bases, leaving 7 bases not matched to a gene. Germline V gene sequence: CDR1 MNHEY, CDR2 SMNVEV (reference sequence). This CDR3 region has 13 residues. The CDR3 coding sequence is TGTGCCAGCAGTCCGACAGGGGTCGGCGGCTACACCTTC. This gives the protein CASSPTGVGGYTF.

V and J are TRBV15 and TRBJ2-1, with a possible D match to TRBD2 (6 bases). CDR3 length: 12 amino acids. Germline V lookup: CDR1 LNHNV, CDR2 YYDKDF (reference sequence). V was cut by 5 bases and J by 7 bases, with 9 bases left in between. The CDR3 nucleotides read TGTGCCACCAGCGTCGGGAGAAATGAGCAGTTCTTC. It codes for CATSVGRNEQFF. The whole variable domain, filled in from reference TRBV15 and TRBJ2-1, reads DAMVIQNPRYQVTQFGKPVTLSCSQTLNHNVMYWYQQKSSQAPKLLFHYYDKDFNNEADTPDNFQSRRPNTSFCFLDIRSPGLGDTAMYLCATSVGRNEQFFGPGTRLTVL.

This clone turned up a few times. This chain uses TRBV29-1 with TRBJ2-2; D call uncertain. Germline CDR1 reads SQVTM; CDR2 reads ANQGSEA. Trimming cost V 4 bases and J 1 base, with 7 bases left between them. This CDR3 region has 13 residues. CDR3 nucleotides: TGCAGCGTTGGAGCAGAGAACACCGGGGAGCTGTTTTTT. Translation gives CSVGAENTGELFF.

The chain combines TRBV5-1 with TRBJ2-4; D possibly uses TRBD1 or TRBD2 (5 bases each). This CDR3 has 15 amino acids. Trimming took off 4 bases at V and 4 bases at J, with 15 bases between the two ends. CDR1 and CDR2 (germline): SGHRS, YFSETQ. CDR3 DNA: TGCGCCAGCAGCCCCCCCCGGGACGGGAAAAACATTCAGTACTTC. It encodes CASSPPRDGKNIQYF.

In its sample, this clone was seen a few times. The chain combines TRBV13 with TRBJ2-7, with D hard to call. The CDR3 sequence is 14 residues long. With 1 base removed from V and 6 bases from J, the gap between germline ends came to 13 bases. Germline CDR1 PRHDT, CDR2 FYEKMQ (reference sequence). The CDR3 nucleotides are TGTGCCAGCAGCTTAGACGGCACCTTTGGCGAGCAGTACTTC. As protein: CASSLDGTFGEQYF.

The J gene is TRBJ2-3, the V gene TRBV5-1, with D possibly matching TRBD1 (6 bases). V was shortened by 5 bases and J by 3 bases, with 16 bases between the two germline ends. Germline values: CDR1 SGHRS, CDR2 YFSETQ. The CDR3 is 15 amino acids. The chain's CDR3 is CASRSGDFPTDTQYF. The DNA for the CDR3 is TGCGCCAGCAGATCAGGGGATTTCCCAACAGATACGCAGTATTTT.

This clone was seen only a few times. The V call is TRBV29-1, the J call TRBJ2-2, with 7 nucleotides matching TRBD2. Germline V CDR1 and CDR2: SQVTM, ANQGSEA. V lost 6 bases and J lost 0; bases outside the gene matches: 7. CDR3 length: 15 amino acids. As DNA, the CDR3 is TGCAGCGTCGTTACCGGGACTACGAACACCGGGGAGCTGTTTTTT. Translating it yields CSVVTGTTNTGELFF.

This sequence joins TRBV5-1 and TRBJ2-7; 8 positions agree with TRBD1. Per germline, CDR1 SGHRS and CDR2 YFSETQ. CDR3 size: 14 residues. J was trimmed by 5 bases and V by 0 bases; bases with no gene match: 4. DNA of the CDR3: TGCGCCAGCAGCTTGGGGACAGGGCGGGACGAGCAGTACTTC. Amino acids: CASSLGTGRDEQYF. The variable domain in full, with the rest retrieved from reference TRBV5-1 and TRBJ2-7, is KAGVTQTPRYLIKTRGQQVTLSCSPISGHRSVSWYQQTPGQGLQFLFEYFSETQRNKGNFPGRFSGRQFSNSRSEMNVSTLELGDSALYLCASSLGTGRDEQYFGPGTRLTVT.

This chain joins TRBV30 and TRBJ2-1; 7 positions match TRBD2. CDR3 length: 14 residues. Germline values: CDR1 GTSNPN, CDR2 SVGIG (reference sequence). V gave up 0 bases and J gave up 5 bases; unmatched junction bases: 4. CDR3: CAWSVGGFNNEQFF. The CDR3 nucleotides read TGTGCCTGGAGTGTGGGGGGGTTCAACAATGAGCAGTTCTTC.

For the CDR3, the DNA is TGCGCCAGCAGCTTGGAGGGAGGGACCAATTCACCCCTCCACTTT. This codes for CASSLEGGTNSPLHF. The rearrangement links TRBV5-1 to TRBJ1-6; a possible D gene is TRBD1 (5 bases). Trimming stripped 0 bases from V and 7 bases from J, with 11 bases between. The germline V gene has CDR1 SGHRS and CDR2 YFSETQ. The CDR3 spans 15 residues.

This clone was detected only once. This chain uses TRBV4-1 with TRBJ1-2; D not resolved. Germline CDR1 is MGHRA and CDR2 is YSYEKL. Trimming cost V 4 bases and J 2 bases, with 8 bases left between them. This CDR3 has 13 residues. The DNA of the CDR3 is TGCGCCAGCAGCCCGGGCCTCAACTATGGCTACACCTTC. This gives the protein CASSPGLNYGYTF.

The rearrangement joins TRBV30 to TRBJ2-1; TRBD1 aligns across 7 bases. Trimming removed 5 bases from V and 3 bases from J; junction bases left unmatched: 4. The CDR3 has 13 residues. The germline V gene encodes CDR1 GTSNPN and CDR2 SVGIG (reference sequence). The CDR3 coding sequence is TGTGCCTGGGCCGGGACAGACTACAATGAGCAGTTCTTC. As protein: CAWAGTDYNEQFF. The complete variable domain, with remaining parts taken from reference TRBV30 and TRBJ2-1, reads SQTIHQWPATLVQPVGSPLSLECTVEGTSNPNLYWYRQAAGRGLQLLFYSVGIGQISSEVPQNLSASRPQDRQFILSSKKLLLSDSGFYLCAWAGTDYNEQFFGPGTRLTVL.

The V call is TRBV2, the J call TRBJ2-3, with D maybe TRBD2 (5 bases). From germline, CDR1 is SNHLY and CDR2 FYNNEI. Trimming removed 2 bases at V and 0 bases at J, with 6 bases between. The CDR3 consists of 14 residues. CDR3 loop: CASSELASTDTQYF. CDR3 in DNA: TGTGCCAGCAGTGAACTAGCTAGCACAGATACGCAGTATTTT.

The DNA of the CDR3 is TGTGCCAGTAGTATGTCCCATGGGGGGGCAACCGACTACGAGCAGTACTTC. As protein: CASSMSHGGATDYEQYF. V gene TRBV19 combines with J gene TRBJ2-7; possible D gene TRBD2, 7 bases. From germline, CDR1 is LNHDA and CDR2 SQIVND (reference sequence). The V end was cut by 3 bases, the J end by 3 bases, with 21 bases between. CDR3 length: 17 amino acids. Based on the CDR3 plus reference TRBV19 and TRBJ2-7, the full variable domain is DGGITQSPKYLFRKEGQNVTLSCEQNLNHDAMYWYRQDPGQGLRLIYYSQIVNDFQKGDIAEGYSVSREKKESFPLTVTSAQKNPTAFYLCASSMSHGGATDYEQYFGPGTRLTVT.

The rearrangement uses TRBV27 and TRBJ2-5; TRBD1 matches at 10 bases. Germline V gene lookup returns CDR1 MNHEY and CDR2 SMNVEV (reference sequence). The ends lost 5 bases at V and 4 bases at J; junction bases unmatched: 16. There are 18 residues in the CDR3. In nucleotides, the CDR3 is TGTGCCAGCAGTCCCTTACACTCCGACAGGGGGCCTCGAGAGACCCAGTACTTC. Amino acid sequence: CASSPLHSDRGPRETQYF.

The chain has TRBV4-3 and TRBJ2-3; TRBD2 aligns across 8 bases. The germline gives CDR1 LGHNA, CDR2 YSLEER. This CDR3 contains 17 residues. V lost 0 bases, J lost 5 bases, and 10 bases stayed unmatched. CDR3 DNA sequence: TGCGCCAGCAGCCAAGATGGTGATAGCGGGGTTGGAGATACGCAGTATTTT. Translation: CASSQDGDSGVGDTQYF.

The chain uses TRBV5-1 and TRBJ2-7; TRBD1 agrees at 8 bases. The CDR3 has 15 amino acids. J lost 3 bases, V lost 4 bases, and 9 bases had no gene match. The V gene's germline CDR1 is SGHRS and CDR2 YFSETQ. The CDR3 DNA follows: TGCGCCAGCAGCATTACCGGGACAGGAGGCTACGAGCAGTACTTC. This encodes CASSITGTGGYEQYF.

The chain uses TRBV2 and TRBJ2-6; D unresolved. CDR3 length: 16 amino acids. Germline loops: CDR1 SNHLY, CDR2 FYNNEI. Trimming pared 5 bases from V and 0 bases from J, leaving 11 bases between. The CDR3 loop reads CASSYGPGSGANVLTF. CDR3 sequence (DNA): TGTGCCAGCAGTTATGGACCCGGCTCTGGGGCCAACGTCCTGACTTTC.

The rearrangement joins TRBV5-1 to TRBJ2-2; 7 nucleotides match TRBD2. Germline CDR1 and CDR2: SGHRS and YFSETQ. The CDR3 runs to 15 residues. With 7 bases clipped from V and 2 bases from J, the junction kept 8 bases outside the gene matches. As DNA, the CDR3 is TGCGCCAGCTGGAAGACTAGCCGCAACACCGGGGAGCTGTTTTTT. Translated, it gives CASWKTSRNTGELFF.

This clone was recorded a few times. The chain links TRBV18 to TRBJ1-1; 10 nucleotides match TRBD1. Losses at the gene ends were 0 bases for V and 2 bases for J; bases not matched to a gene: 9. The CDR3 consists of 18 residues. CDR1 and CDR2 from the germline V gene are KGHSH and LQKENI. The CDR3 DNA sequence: TGTGCCAGCTCACCACCAAAAGGGACAGGGGCCCCCAACACTGAAGCTTTCTTT. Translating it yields CASSPPKGTGAPNTEAFF.

CDR3 residues: CSVVSGGSSGANVLTF. CDR3 in DNA: TGCAGCGTAGTATCAGGGGGTAGCTCTGGGGCCAACGTCCTGACTTTC. The chain is built from TRBV29-1 and TRBJ2-6, with 7 bases matching TRBD1. The CDR3 is 16 residues long. CDR1 and CDR2 (germline): SQVTM, ANQGSEA. The V gene end was trimmed by 6 bases and the J gene end by 0 bases; junction bases not matched to a gene: 8.

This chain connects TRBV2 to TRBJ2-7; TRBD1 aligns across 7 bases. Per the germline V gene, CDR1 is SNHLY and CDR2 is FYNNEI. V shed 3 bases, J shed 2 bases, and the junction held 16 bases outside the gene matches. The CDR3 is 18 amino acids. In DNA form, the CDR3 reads TGTGCCAGCAGTGATTCAGCTGTTTCGGGGCAGGGGGCCTACGAGCAGTACTTC. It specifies CASSDSAVSGQGAYEQYF.